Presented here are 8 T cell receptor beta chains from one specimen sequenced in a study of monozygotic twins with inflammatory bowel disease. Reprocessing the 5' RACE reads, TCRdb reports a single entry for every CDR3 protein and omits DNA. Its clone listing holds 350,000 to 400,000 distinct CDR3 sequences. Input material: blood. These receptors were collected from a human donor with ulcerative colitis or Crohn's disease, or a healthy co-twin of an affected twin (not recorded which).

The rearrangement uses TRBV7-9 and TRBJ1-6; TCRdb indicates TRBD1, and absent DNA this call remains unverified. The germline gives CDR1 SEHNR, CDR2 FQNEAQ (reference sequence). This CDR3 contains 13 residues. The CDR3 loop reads CASDGTESSPLHF.

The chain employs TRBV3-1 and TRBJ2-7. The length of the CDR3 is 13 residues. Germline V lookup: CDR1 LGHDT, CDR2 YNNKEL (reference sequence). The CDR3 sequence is CASSQGLNYEQYF.

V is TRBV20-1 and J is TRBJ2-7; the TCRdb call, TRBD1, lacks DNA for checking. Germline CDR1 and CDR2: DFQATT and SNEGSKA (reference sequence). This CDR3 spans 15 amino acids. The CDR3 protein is CSATPGTGVSYEQYF.

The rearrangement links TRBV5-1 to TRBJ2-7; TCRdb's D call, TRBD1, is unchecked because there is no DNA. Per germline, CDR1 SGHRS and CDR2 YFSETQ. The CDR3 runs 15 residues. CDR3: CASSWGTVGSGEQYF.

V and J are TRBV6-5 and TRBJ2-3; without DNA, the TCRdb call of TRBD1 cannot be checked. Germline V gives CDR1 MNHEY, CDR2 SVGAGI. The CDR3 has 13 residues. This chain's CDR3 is CASSYSWGDTQYF.

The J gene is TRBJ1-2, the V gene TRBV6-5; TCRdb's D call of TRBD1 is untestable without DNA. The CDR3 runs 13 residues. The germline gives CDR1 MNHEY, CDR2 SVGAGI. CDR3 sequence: CASRKRTGSGYTF.

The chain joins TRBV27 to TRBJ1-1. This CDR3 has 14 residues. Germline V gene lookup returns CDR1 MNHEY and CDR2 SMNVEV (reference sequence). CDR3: CASSLKGFVVEAFF.

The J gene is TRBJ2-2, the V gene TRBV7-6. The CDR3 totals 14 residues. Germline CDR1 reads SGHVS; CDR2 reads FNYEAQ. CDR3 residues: CASSLALGTGELFF.